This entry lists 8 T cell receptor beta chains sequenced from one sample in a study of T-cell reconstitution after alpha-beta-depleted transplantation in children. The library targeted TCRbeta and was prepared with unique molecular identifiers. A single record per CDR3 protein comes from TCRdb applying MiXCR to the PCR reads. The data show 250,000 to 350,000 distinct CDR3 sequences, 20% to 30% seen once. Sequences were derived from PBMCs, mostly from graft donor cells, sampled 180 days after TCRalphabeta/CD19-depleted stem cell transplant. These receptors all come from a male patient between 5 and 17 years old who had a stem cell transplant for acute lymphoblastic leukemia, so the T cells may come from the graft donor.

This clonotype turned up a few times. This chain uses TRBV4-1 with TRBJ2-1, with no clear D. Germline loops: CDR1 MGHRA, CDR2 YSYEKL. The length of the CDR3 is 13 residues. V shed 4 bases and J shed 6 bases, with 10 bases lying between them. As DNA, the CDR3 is TGCGCCAGCAGCCGAGACTTGTCCAATGAGCAGTTCTTC. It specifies CASSRDLSNEQFF.

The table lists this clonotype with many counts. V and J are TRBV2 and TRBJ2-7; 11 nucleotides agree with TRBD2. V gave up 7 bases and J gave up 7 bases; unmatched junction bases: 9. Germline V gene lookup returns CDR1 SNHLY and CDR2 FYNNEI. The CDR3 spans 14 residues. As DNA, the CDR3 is TGTGCCAGCATCGACCCGGGACTAGCGGTTGAGCAGTACTTC. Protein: CASIDPGLAVEQYF.

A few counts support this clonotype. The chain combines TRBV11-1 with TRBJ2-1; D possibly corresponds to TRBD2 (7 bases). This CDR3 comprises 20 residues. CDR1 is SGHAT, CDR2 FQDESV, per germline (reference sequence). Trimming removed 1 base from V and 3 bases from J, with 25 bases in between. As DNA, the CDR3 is TGTGCCAGCAGCTTAGGACAGAGGGTGCGGGGGCAGCACCTCTACAATGAGCAGTTCTTC. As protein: CASSLGQRVRGQHLYNEQFF.

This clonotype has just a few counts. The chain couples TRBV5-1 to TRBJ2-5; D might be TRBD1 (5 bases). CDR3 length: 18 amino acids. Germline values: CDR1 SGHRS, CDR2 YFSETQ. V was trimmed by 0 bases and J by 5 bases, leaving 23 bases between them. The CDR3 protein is CASSLAQKSWGLGETQYF. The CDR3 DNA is TGCGCCAGCAGCTTGGCCCAAAAATCCTGGGGCCTCGGGGAGACCCAGTACTTC.

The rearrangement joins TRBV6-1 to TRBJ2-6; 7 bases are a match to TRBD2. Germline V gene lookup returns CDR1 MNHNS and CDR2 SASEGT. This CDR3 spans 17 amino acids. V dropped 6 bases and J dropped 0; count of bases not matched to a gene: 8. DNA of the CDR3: TGTGCCAGCAGGCGACTTTGGACTAGCTCTGGGGCCAACGTCCTGACTTTC. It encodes CASRRLWTSSGANVLTF.

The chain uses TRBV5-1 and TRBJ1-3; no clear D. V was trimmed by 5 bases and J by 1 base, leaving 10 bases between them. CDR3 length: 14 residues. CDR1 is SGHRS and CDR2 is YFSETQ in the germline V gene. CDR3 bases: TGCGCCAGCAGTCGTGGCGCTTCTGGAAACACCATATATTTT. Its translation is CASSRGASGNTIYF.

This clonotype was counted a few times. DNA of the CDR3: TGTGCCAGCAGCGTTGACAGGGTCTACAATGAGCAGTTCTTC. Its translation: CASSVDRVYNEQFF. J is TRBJ2-1 and V is TRBV9; TRBD1 matches 7 bases. The CDR3 runs to 14 residues. The junction had 2 bases not matched to a gene; V was cut back by 2 bases and J by 3 bases. Per the germline V gene, CDR1 is SGDLS and CDR2 is YYNGEE.

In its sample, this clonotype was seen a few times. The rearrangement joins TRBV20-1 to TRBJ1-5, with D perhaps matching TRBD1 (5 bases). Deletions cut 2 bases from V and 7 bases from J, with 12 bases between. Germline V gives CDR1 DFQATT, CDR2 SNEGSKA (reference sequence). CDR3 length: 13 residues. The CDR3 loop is CSARPGAGQPQHF. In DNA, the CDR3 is TGCAGTGCTAGACCCGGGGCGGGGCAGCCCCAGCATTTT.